A single sample gave rise to the 32 T cell receptor beta chains below, sequenced in a study of blood T cell repertoires in COVID-19. Clones were read by immunoSEQ multiplex PCR, and TCRdb kept only the in-frame ones, dropping some. The sample yields about 310,000 clones, 87% seen once. Sequenced: peripheral blood. These receptor sequences come from a man aged 45-60 years with active or convalescent COVID-19.

This chain links TRBV12-2 with TRBJ1-5; the DNA was not compared with TRBD1, the D call given in the table. TRBV12-2 corresponds to a pseudogene. The CDR3 is 14 residues long. The CDR3 coding sequence is TGTGCAAGTCGCATGGCAGGGGGGAATCAGCCCCAGCATTTT. It codes for CASRMAGGNQPQHF.

This rearrangement joins TRBV28 to TRBJ1-1; D is undetermined. Germline V gene lookup returns CDR1 MDHEN and CDR2 SYDVKM. The germline V and J ends were trimmed by 2 bases and 1 base, with 2 bases remaining between them. The CDR3 length is 12 residues. CDR3 bases: TGTGCCAGCAGTTTACAGAACACTGAAGCTTTCTTT. Protein: CASSLQNTEAFF. Complete variable domain (other parts from reference TRBV28 and TRBJ1-1): DVKVTQSSRYLVKRTGEKVFLECVQDMDHENMFWYRQDPGLGLRLIYFSYDVKMKEKGDIPEGYSVSREKKERFSLILESASTNQTSMYLCASSLQNTEAFFGQGTRLTVV.

This clone appeared once. The J gene is TRBJ1-5, the V gene TRBV30; no firm D call. From germline, CDR1 is GTSNPN and CDR2 SVGIG (reference sequence). The CDR3 is 13 amino acids. V was cut by 5 bases and J by 4 bases, with 12 bases left in between. For the CDR3, the DNA is TGTGCCTGGGGAGCTTACACGAATCAGCCCCAGCATTTT. Protein: CAWGAYTNQPQHF.

V usage is TRBV19 and J usage is TRBJ1-6; D is unclear. This CDR3 has 13 residues. Trimming pared 5 bases from V and 2 bases from J, leaving 4 bases between. Looked up from germline, CDR1 is LNHDA and CDR2 is SQIVND (reference sequence). The CDR3 spells CASSDTYNSPLHF. CDR3 DNA: TGTGCCAGTAGTGACACCTATAATTCACCCCTCCACTTT.

The chain carries TRBV29-1 and TRBJ1-3, with D possibly TRBD1 on 6 matching bases. The CDR3 is 14 residues long. V was pared by 4 bases and J by 1 base, with 11 bases between. In germline, CDR1 is SQVTM, CDR2 ANQGSEA. The CDR3 loop reads CSVAEGVSGNTIYF. The CDR3 bases are TGCAGCGTTGCCGAGGGGGTATCTGGAAACACCATATATTTT.

This clone has only a few counts. V and J are TRBV27 and TRBJ1-2, with D maybe TRBD1 (5 bases). CDR3 size: 12 residues. The V end lost 6 bases, the J end lost 8 bases, and 13 bases lay between the germline ends. Germline assignment: CDR1 MNHEY and CDR2 SMNVEV (reference sequence). This CDR3 reads CASRGQAQGYTF. The CDR3 DNA is TGTGCCAGCAGGGGGCAGGCTCAAGGCTACACCTTC.

The gene calls are TRBV7-8 and TRBJ2-3; D unresolved. Germline V lookup: CDR1 SGHVS, CDR2 FQNEAQ. CDR3 length: 14 amino acids. V was trimmed by 1 base and J by 6 bases, leaving 11 bases between them. The CDR3 spells CASSLVPERDTQYF. The CDR3, as DNA: TGTGCCAGCAGCTTAGTCCCGGAGAGGGATACGCAGTATTTT.

This chain uses TRBV2 with TRBJ2-1; possibly TRBD2 for D (5 bases). The germline CDR1 and CDR2 sequences are SNHLY and FYNNEI. Trimming left V 8 bases short and J 10 bases short, with 15 bases between. This CDR3 region has 12 residues. The CDR3 DNA reads TGTGCCAGCGTATGGACTGCCGGAGAGCAGTTCTTC. Its translation: CASVWTAGEQFF.

The chain joins TRBV28 to TRBJ1-2; 8 bases fit TRBD1. The CDR3 covers 13 residues. V gave up 3 bases and J gave up 8 bases; unmatched junction bases: 5. Germline loops: CDR1 MDHEN, CDR2 SYDVKM. Written as DNA, the CDR3 is TGTGCCAGCAGTTTTGACAGGGGTGGAGGCTACACCTTC. Its protein product is CASSFDRGGGYTF.

The chain recombines TRBV7-6 with TRBJ2-5; D is possibly TRBD2 (6 bases). The CDR3 spans 15 residues. Trimming left V 2 bases short and J 1 base short, with 11 bases between. From germline, CDR1 is SGHVS and CDR2 FNYEAQ. CDR3 sequence: CASSLRMRGQETQYF. CDR3 sequence (DNA): TGTGCCAGCAGCTTAAGGATGCGGGGCCAAGAGACCCAGTACTTC.

This clone was counted a single time. The chain is built from TRBV28 and TRBJ1-2; D possibly corresponds to TRBD1 (5 bases). CDR3 length: 14 amino acids. Deletions cut 2 bases from V and 8 bases from J, with 15 bases between. Germline-derived CDR1 and CDR2 are MDHEN and SYDVKM. The CDR3 region is CASSLSAGSKGYTF. In DNA, the CDR3 is TGTGCCAGCAGTTTAAGCGCAGGGTCCAAGGGCTACACCTTC.

The rearrangement joins TRBV7-2 to TRBJ2-1; D is possibly TRBD1 (6 bases). The length of the CDR3 is 14 residues. Between the trimmed V and J ends, which lost 3 bases and 2 bases, there was a span of 8 bases. Germline loops: CDR1 SGHTA, CDR2 FQGNSA. CDR3 nucleotides: TGTGCCAGCAGCTTCGACAGGACCTACAATGAGCAGTTCTTC. It codes for CASSFDRTYNEQFF.

V gene TRBV28 combines with J gene TRBJ1-5; 7 bases match TRBD1. V gave up 3 bases and J gave up 7 bases; unmatched junction bases: 9. The V gene's germline CDR1 is MDHEN and CDR2 SYDVKM. CDR3 length: 15 residues. For the CDR3, the DNA is TGTGCCAGCAGTTTCCTTGACAGGGACTGGCAGCCCCAGCATTTT. Protein sequence: CASSFLDRDWQPQHF.

The gene calls are TRBV6-5 and TRBJ2-2; 8 positions match TRBD1. J was trimmed by 5 bases and V by 5 bases; bases with no gene match: 7. Germline V CDR1 and CDR2: MNHEY, SVGAGI. CDR3 length equals 15 residues. The DNA of the CDR3 is TGTGCCAGCAGTCCCCCGGGACAGGAGACCGGGGAGCTGTTTTTT. Translation: CASSPPGQETGELFF.

The genes are TRBV2 and TRBJ2-1; 9 bases are shared with TRBD2. Germline CDR1 and CDR2: SNHLY and FYNNEI. The CDR3 extends over 15 amino acids. Trimming took 3 bases from V and 8 from J; bases not matched to a gene: 8. CDR3 loop: CASSEREGFLDEQFF. CDR3 coding DNA: TGTGCCAGCAGTGAGCGGGAGGGCTTCTTGGATGAGCAGTTCTTC.

V and J are TRBV10-3 and TRBJ2-2; 13 nucleotides align to TRBD2. Looked up from germline, CDR1 is ENHRY and CDR2 is SYGVKD. The CDR3 contains 17 residues. V lost 7 bases and J lost 1; bases outside the gene matches: 6. The DNA of the CDR3 is TGTGCCATCAAGGGCCGACTAGCGGGAGGGAACACCGGGGAGCTGTTTTTT. Translating it yields CAIKGRLAGGNTGELFF.

V gene TRBV7-3 combines with J gene TRBJ2-3; D uncertain. Trimming left V 2 bases short and J 5 bases short, with 8 bases between. CDR1 is SGHTA and CDR2 is FQGTGA in the germline V gene. This CDR3 spans 13 amino acids. For the CDR3, the DNA is TGTGCCAGCAGCTTAGGTATCGGAGATACGCAGTATTTT. Protein sequence: CASSLGIGDTQYF.

The chain joins TRBV6-6 to TRBJ2-7; TRBD1 is a possible D gene (5 bases). The CDR3 runs to 15 residues. Germline-derived CDR1 and CDR2 are MNHNY and SVGAGI (reference sequence). Trimming removed 4 bases from V and 0 bases from J, with 13 bases in between. CDR3 loop: CASSSQGSSSYEQYF. The CDR3 DNA follows: TGTGCCAGCAGTTCCCAGGGATCCAGCTCCTACGAGCAGTACTTC.

The chain links TRBV10-3 to TRBJ1-1, with a possible D match to TRBD1 (5 bases). V was trimmed by 2 bases and J by 4 bases, leaving 11 bases between them. The CDR3 covers 14 residues. From germline, CDR1 is ENHRY and CDR2 SYGVKD. This chain's CDR3 is CAISERGIGTEAFF. The CDR3 DNA reads TGTGCCATCAGTGAGAGGGGTATAGGCACTGAAGCTTTCTTT.

The rearrangement uses TRBV5-4 and TRBJ2-6, with a possible D match to TRBD1 (6 bases). Deletions cut 4 bases from V and 0 bases from J, with 8 bases between. Germline V gene data show CDR1 as SGHNT and CDR2 as YYREEE (reference sequence). This CDR3 has 15 residues. This CDR3 is CASSPDSSGANVLTF. The CDR3 DNA sequence: TGTGCCAGCAGCCCGGACAGCTCTGGGGCCAACGTCCTGACTTTC.

J is TRBJ1-2 and V is TRBV28; possibly TRBD1 for D (5 bases). The CDR3 consists of 15 residues. CDR1 MDHEN and CDR2 SYDVKM come from the germline V gene. V dropped 3 bases and J dropped 2 bases, with 13 bases sitting between them. As DNA, the CDR3 is TGTGCCAGCAGTTTCGGGCTCGCAGGGAACTATGGCTACACCTTC. This gives the protein CASSFGLAGNYGYTF.

The table lists this clone with a count of one. The V gene is TRBV18, the J gene TRBJ1-2; D may be TRBD1 (5 bases). Germline loops: CDR1 KGHSH, CDR2 LQKENI. Trimming pared 6 bases from V and 4 bases from J, leaving 12 bases between. The CDR3 covers 13 residues. Here the CDR3 reads CASSPADIYGYTF. For the CDR3, the DNA is TGTGCCAGCTCCCCAGCGGACATCTATGGCTACACCTTC.

The chain employs TRBV5-1 and TRBJ1-6; 8 bases match TRBD1. Germline CDR1 SGHRS, CDR2 YFSETQ. CDR3 length equals 17 residues. The V segment lost 4 bases and the J segment 7 bases; nucleotides outside the gene matches: 13. CDR3 residues: CASSLAPDRAENSPLHF. In DNA form, the CDR3 reads TGCGCCAGCAGCCTAGCCCCGGACAGGGCCGAGAATTCACCCCTCCACTTT.

The gene calls are TRBV28 and TRBJ2-1; 9 bases align to TRBD2. V gave up 2 bases and J gave up 7 bases; unmatched junction bases: 12. Germline V gives CDR1 MDHEN, CDR2 SYDVKM. The CDR3 has 17 amino acids. The CDR3 loop is CASSLSLRAGGPNEQFF. CDR3 bases: TGTGCCAGCAGTTTAAGCCTGCGGGCGGGAGGGCCGAATGAGCAGTTCTTC.

The genes are TRBV18 and TRBJ1-4; weak D call: TRBD1 (5 bases). The germline gives CDR1 KGHSH, CDR2 LQKENI. The CDR3 is 18 amino acids. The V end was cut by 5 bases, the J end by 2 bases, with 21 bases between. CDR3 DNA: TGTGCCAGCTCAGTTCCCGGGACGGGAGGCTCTACTAATGAAAAACTGTTTTTT. It is translated as CASSVPGTGGSTNEKLFF. Full variable domain (rest looked up from reference TRBV18 and TRBJ1-4): NAGVMQNPRHLVRRRGQEARLRCSPMKGHSHVYWYRQLPEEGLKFMVYLQKENIIDESGMPKERFSAEFPKEGPSILRIQQVVRGDSAAYFCASSVPGTGGSTNEKLFFGSGTQLSVL.

The rearrangement joins TRBV18 to TRBJ1-3; D uncertain. The V end lost 2 bases, the J end lost 1 base, and 9 bases lay between the germline ends. The V gene's germline CDR1 is KGHSH and CDR2 LQKENI. The CDR3 has 15 amino acids. CDR3: CASSPGGESGNTIYF. CDR3 DNA: TGTGCCAGCTCACCAGGCGGAGAGTCTGGAAACACCATATATTTT.

The chain uses TRBV9 and TRBJ1-3; 8 bases align to TRBD1. The CDR3 is 14 amino acids. Germline V CDR1 and CDR2: SGDLS, YYNGEE. V shed 4 bases, J shed 8 bases, and the junction held 8 bases outside the gene matches. The chain's CDR3 is CASSSRTGTDTIYF. CDR3 DNA sequence: TGTGCCAGCAGCTCGCGGACAGGGACGGACACCATATATTTT.

In its sample, this clone was seen once. The sample holds other DNA sequences that translate to the same CDR3. The V and J genes are TRBV9 and TRBJ2-2; D might be TRBD2 (6 bases). CDR1 and CDR2 (germline): SGDLS, YYNGEE. V was cut by 2 bases and J by 1 base, with 9 bases left in between. The CDR3 sequence is 15 residues long. The CDR3 nucleotides read TGTGCCAGCAGCGTGGCGGGGAGGAACACCGGGGAGCTGTTTTTT. Its protein is CASSVAGRNTGELFF.

The chain recombines TRBV27 with TRBJ1-3, with TRBD1 matching over 8 bases. The CDR3 is 15 residues long. Germline V gives CDR1 MNHEY, CDR2 SMNVEV (reference sequence). Trimming took 6 bases from V and 4 from J; bases not matched to a gene: 8. CDR3 nucleotide sequence: TGTGCCAGCAGACGGACAGGGTTGATGGGAAACACCATATATTTT. Amino acids: CASRRTGLMGNTIYF.

The chain combines TRBV21-1 with TRBJ1-2. TRBV21-1 is shown as a pseudogene. The CDR3 is 12 residues long. The CDR3 reads CASRSVLYGYTF. CDR3 bases: TGTGCCAGCAGGTCCGTACTCTATGGCTACACCTTC.

DNA of the CDR3: TGTGCCAGCAGTTTACAGGACAGGGATTCCGAGCAGTACTTC. Its translation is CASSLQDRDSEQYF. The V and J genes are TRBV28 and TRBJ2-7, with 8 bases aligning to TRBD1. This CDR3 is built from 14 residues. CDR1 and CDR2 from the germline V gene are MDHEN and SYDVKM. With V trimmed by 2 bases and J by 6 bases, 6 bases remained unmatched.

J is TRBJ1-5 and V is TRBV4-2; 9 nucleotides agree with TRBD1. J gave up 5 bases and V 3 bases, and 5 bases lay outside the gene matches. The CDR3 covers 15 residues. Germline CDR1 and CDR2: LGHNA and YNFKEQ. In DNA form, the CDR3 reads TGTGCCAGCAGCCATGGGACAGGGTCCGATCAGCCCCAGCATTTT. This encodes CASSHGTGSDQPQHF.